A selection of T cell receptor beta chains follows, all from one sample in a study of early T cells in non-severe SARS-CoV-2 infection. MiXCR, run by TCRdb on the 5' RACE reads, gives a single entry per CDR3 protein. Found here are tens of thousands of distinct CDR3 sequences, roughly 5.7% of them singletons; the top ten hold under 7.5%. The sample was whole blood. The receptors originated from an adult who was a healthcare worker with PCR-confirmed SARS-CoV-2 infection or an uninfected control (not recorded which). CDR3s include the opening cysteine and the closing phenylalanine or tryptophan. The D gene is left open where the match is weak. Expanded clones get a size class; other rows say once, few or many, or leave the size out.

clone size,D gene,J gene,V gene,CDR3 DNA,CDR3 protein
.,.,TRBJ2-6,TRBV7-9,TGTGCCAGTCACTCTGGGGCCAACGTCCTGACTTTC,CASHSGANVLTF
many,.,TRBJ2-1,TRBV21-1,TGTGCCAGCAGCAAAGTTGTGACTAGCGGGAGGTTGGGATCCAATGAGCAGTTCTTC,CASSKVVTSGRLGSNEQFF
many,TRBD1,TRBJ1-4,TRBV7-9,TGTGCCAGCAGCCCGCCTTCAGGGGGTCAGGGAAAACTGTTTTTT,CASSPPSGGQGKLFF
many,.,TRBJ1-1,TRBV10-1,TGCGCCCCTTATGGGGGGACGAACACTGAAGCTTTCTTT,CAPYGGTNTEAFF
many,TRBD2,TRBJ2-7,TRBV28,TGTGCCAGCAGTTTCCCGACTAGCGGGGACTACGAGCAGTACTTC,CASSFPTSGDYEQYF
.,TRBD1,TRBJ2-7,TRBV29-1,TGCAGCGTTGATGGGGACAGGGGAGGAGACGAGCAGTACTTC,CSVDGDRGGDEQYF
few,TRBD1,TRBJ2-7,TRBV7-9,TGTGCCAGCATGGGACAGGGGCGAGAGCAGTACTTC,CASMGQGREQYF
.,.,TRBJ1-1,TRBV5-3,TGTGCCAGAGAGCCCTTGGGAGGGCACACTGAAGCTTTCTTT,CAREPLGGHTEAFF
.,.,TRBJ1-4,TRBV21-1,TGTGCCAGCAGCCTCTGGGGGGGACAGAATGAAAAACTGTTTTTT,CASSLWGGQNEKLFF
medium-sized,TRBD2,TRBJ2-2,TRBV10-3,TGTGCCACCTCCGGGGGGGTACGGGACACCGGGGAGCTGTTTTTT,CATSGGVRDTGELFF
few,TRBD2,TRBJ2-1,TRBV7-9,TGTGCCAGCAGCACCACTAGCGGGAGGACCCGCAGCTCCTACAATGAGCAGTTCTTC,CASSTTSGRTRSSYNEQFF
few,.,TRBJ2-7,TRBV20-1,TGCAGTGCCAAGGTAACCTCCTACGAGCAGTACTTC,CSAKVTSYEQYF
many,TRBD1,TRBJ1-2,TRBV12-3/TRBV12-4,TGTGCCAGCAGTCCCGCATCACAGGGGCTTAGTGGCTACACCTTC,CASSPASQGLSGYTF
many,.,TRBJ1-2,TRBV20-1,TGCAGTGCTAGAGAGTACAATAACTATGGCTACACCTTC,CSAREYNNYGYTF
many,.,TRBJ1-1,TRBV12-3/TRBV12-4,TGTGCCAGCAGTTTTGACACCCCGGTAGCTGAAGCTTTCTTT,CASSFDTPVAEAFF
many,.,TRBJ1-6,TRBV2,TGTGCCAGCTTCGGCCGATCCTATAATTCACCCCTCCACTTT,CASFGRSYNSPLHF
.,.,TRBJ2-7,TRBV11-2,TGTGCCAGCAGCTTAGTAACGGCCTCCTACGAGCAGTACTTC,CASSLVTASYEQYF
.,.,TRBJ2-3,TRBV28,TGTGCCAGCAGGTCCGGGACTAGCACAGATACGCAGTATTTT,CASRSGTSTDTQYF
few,TRBD1,TRBJ2-7,TRBV3-1,TGTGCCAGCAGCCAAAGACAGGGTGGCGGGGAGCAGTACTTC,CASSQRQGGGEQYF
few,TRBD2,TRBJ2-1,TRBV6-5,TGTGCCAGCAGTCCGACTAGCGGGAACAATGAGCAGTTCTTC,CASSPTSGNNEQFF
few,.,TRBJ2-3,TRBV6-2/TRBV6-3,TGTGCCAGCACCCCAAGAGGAGACACGCAGTATTTT,CASTPRGDTQYF
many,.,TRBJ2-5,TRBV5-1,TGCGCCAGCAGCTTGGAATGGGGACCGACGGAGACCCAGTACTTC,CASSLEWGPTETQYF
few,TRBD2,TRBJ2-3,TRBV20-1,TGCAGTGCCCGACTAGCGGGAGGCACAGATACGCAGTATTTT,CSARLAGGTDTQYF
.,.,TRBJ2-7,TRBV7-9,TGTGCCAGCAGCTTAGGGTCCGCATACGAGCAGTACTTC,CASSLGSAYEQYF
many,TRBD1,TRBJ2-2,TRBV7-6,TGTGCCAGCAGCTTACCTACCGGGACAGGGGGCCGGGAGCTGTTTTTT,CASSLPTGTGGRELFF
.,TRBD2,TRBJ2-3,TRBV7-9,TGTGCCAGCAGCTTAGGCTCTAGCGGGAGTCCGTATTTT,CASSLGSSGSPYF
.,TRBD2,TRBJ2-7,TRBV7-9,TGTGCCAGCAGCTCCCGGACTAGCGGGGCCTACGAGCAGTACTTC,CASSSRTSGAYEQYF
.,TRBD2,TRBJ2-2,TRBV10-3,TGTGCCAGTAGCGGGAGCTACACCGGGGAGCTGTTTTTT,CASSGSYTGELFF
many,.,TRBJ2-3,TRBV11-2,TGTGCCAGCAGCTCATTCACAGATACGCAGTATTTT,CASSSFTDTQYF
many,.,TRBJ2-7,TRBV4-3,TGCGCCAGCAGCCCGGGGGCTAGCGGTTCCTACGAGCAGTACTTC,CASSPGASGSYEQYF
many,.,TRBJ1-4,TRBV12-3/TRBV12-4,TGTGCCAGCAGGTCAACAGGGCGTGAAAAACTGTTTTTT,CASRSTGREKLFF
many,.,TRBJ1-2,TRBV12-3/TRBV12-4,TGTGCCAGCACGGTCTTCGGAGGGCCTGGGGGCTACACCTTC,CASTVFGGPGGYTF
many,.,TRBJ2-2,TRBV7-9,TGTGCCAGCAGCCAAGAGGGCACTAGGTTCGGCGGGGAGCTGTTTTTT,CASSQEGTRFGGELFF
.,TRBD1,TRBJ1-4,TRBV15,TGTGCCACCAGCAGAGGTGGGATCGGACAGGCTTCCGAAAAACTGTTTTTT,CATSRGGIGQASEKLFF
many,TRBD1,TRBJ2-4,TRBV28,TGTGCCAGCAGCCCACCCGGACAGGGAAACATTCAGTACTTC,CASSPPGQGNIQYF
.,TRBD1,TRBJ2-1,TRBV7-9,TGTGCCAGCAGCCAGGGGGTGGGCCTTTACAATGAGCAGTTCTTC,CASSQGVGLYNEQFF
.,.,TRBJ1-2,TRBV29-1,TGCAGCGTTGGAGAGGTGGGGCAGACCTATGGCTACACCTTC,CSVGEVGQTYGYTF
many,.,TRBJ1-1,TRBV5-5,TGTGCCAGCAGCTTGGCCGGGCTTACCGAAGCTTTCTTT,CASSLAGLTEAFF
many,TRBD1,TRBJ1-1,TRBV7-9,TGTGCCAGCAGCTCCACCCGGGACAGAGGCACTGAAGCTTTCTTT,CASSSTRDRGTEAFF
many,.,TRBJ1-1,TRBV7-3,TGTGCCAGCAGCTTAAGCAAGCTACCGAACACTGAAGCTTTCTTT,CASSLSKLPNTEAFF
few,TRBD1,TRBJ2-3,TRBV20-1,TGCAGTGCCGAAGGGGGCGGCCTTACCTCGCAGTATTTT,CSAEGGGLTSQYF
many,.,TRBJ2-4,TRBV18,TGTGCCAGCTCACCTCCCCCTGGGGGCCTAAGGGCCAAAAACATTCAGTACTTC,CASSPPPGGLRAKNIQYF
few,.,TRBJ2-3,TRBV28,TGTGCCAGCAGTTTATCCACTTTGGTCCCAGATACGCAGTATTTT,CASSLSTLVPDTQYF